The 25 T cell receptor beta chains in this list originate from one sample, sequenced in a study of vaccination effects on CD4 cells after COVID-19 (dated by TCRdb to between 2021 and 2024). In the ViraFEST assay, PBMC were stimulated with viral peptide pools, and TCR sequencing was then used to find antigen-specific CD4+ T cell clonotypes based on their expansion. After about 10 days of culture, CD4+ T cells were isolated with the EasySep CD4+ T cell isolation kit. Healthy vaccine recipients had no prior SARS-CoV-2 infection, confirmed by negative nucleocapsid antibodies before and after vaccination. These receptors' targets are unknown. The library was made by the immunoSEQ multiplex PCR assay. TCRdb carries this immuneACCESS record with in-frame sequences only. Its versions omit some clonotypes, under half of them owing to an unresolved V gene in the studies checked, with the rest unexplained. This sample has about 21,000 clones in its table, and 73% of those were observed once. Jointly, the top ten make up around 28% of the sample.

The sequencing here drew on CD4+ T cells from PBMCs cultured with HCoV-NL63 spike peptides, taken before COVID-19 vaccination. The intended sense of this specimen's cell subset or site label: HCoV-NL63 spike overlapping peptide pool stimulation. These receptors were taken from a human donor who received a COVID-19 vaccine.

There are a few counts of this clone. The gene calls are TRBV6-5 and TRBJ1-1, with D tentatively TRBD1 (5 bases). V was clipped by 4 bases and J by 1 base, with 7 bases between them. CDR3 length equals 13 residues. Germline V CDR1 and CDR2: MNHEY, SVGAGI. CDR3 coding DNA: TGTGCCAGCAGTTGGGGCCAGAACACTGAAGCTTTCTTT. This gives the protein CASSWGQNTEAFF.

This clone was detected only a few times. The gene calls are TRBV30 and TRBJ1-5; 9 bases map to TRBD1. The CDR3 totals 15 residues. V lost 2 bases, J lost 4 bases, and 6 bases stayed unmatched. Per the germline V gene, CDR1 is GTSNPN and CDR2 is SVGIG (reference sequence). CDR3: CAWSRATGGNQPQHF. In DNA, the CDR3 is TGTGCCTGGAGTCGAGCGACAGGGGGGAATCAGCCCCAGCATTTT.

The CDR3 nucleotides read TGTGCCAGCAGCCCTAAACAGGGTTGTGAAAAACTGTTTTTT. As protein: CASSPKQGCEKLFF. The chain employs TRBV7-9 and TRBJ1-4, with TRBD1 as a possible D gene (6 bases). V lost 5 bases, J lost 7 bases, and 14 bases lay in between. The CDR3 loop spans 14 amino acids. Germline CDR1 SEHNR, CDR2 FQNEAQ (reference sequence).

The rearrangement links TRBV6-5 to TRBJ2-7; 11 bases line up with TRBD2. The germline gives CDR1 MNHEY, CDR2 SVGAGI. Trimming at V came to 5 bases and at J to 6 bases, leaving 3 bases not matched to a gene. The CDR3 is 13 amino acids. As DNA, the CDR3 is TGTGCCAGCAGTCGACTAGCGGGGCTCGAGCAGTACTTC. Its protein product is CASSRLAGLEQYF.

The chain has TRBV24-1 and TRBJ2-2; no clear D gene. This CDR3 spans 16 amino acids. Germline CDR1 is KGHDR and CDR2 is SFDVKD. With 0 bases removed from V and 1 base from J, the gap between germline ends came to 8 bases. For the CDR3, the DNA is TGTGCCACCAGTGATTTGTCGTCGGGGAACACCGGGGAGCTGTTTTTT. Amino acid sequence: CATSDLSSGNTGELFF.

In its sample, this clone was seen a few times. The chain joins TRBV5-6 to TRBJ2-6; TRBD1 agrees at 12 bases. V was clipped by 3 bases and J by 2 bases; unmatched bases: 3. Germline V lookup: CDR1 SGHDT, CDR2 YYEEEE. The CDR3 runs to 17 residues. CDR3 in amino acids: CASSSGTGGPGANVLTF. The CDR3 nucleotides read TGTGCCAGCAGCTCCGGGACAGGGGGCCCTGGGGCCAACGTCCTGACTTTC. The full variable domain, rest sourced from reference TRBV5-6 and TRBJ2-6, is DAGVTQSPTHLIKTRGQQVTLRCSPKSGHDTVSWYQQALGQGPQFIFQYYEEEERQRGNFPDRFSGHQFPNYSSELNVNALLLGDSALYLCASSSGTGGPGANVLTFGAGSRLTVL.

This clone showed up just a few times. This chain links TRBV6-5 with TRBJ1-6; D ambiguous. Germline lookup yields CDR1 MNHEY and CDR2 SVGAGI. V dropped 7 bases and J dropped 3 bases, with 10 bases sitting between them. The CDR3 totals 14 residues. CDR3 in amino acids: CASTAGIYNSPLHF. CDR3 DNA: TGTGCCAGCACCGCGGGCATCTATAATTCACCCCTCCACTTT.

J is TRBJ2-2 and V is TRBV29-1; D unresolved. Germline CDR1 SQVTM, CDR2 ANQGSEA. V shed 4 bases and J shed 1 base, with 10 bases lying between them. The CDR3 totals 14 residues. The CDR3 protein is CSVAPGGNTGELFF. DNA for the CDR3: TGCAGCGTTGCCCCGGGCGGGAACACCGGGGAGCTGTTTTTT.

The rearrangement links TRBV6-5 to TRBJ2-3; 7 positions match TRBD2. The germline CDR1 and CDR2 sequences are MNHEY and SVGAGI. This CDR3 is 16 amino acids long. The J segment lost 1 base and the V segment lost 0 bases, leaving 4 bases of the junction unmatched. The CDR3 protein is CASSYSGAGGTDTQYF. CDR3 DNA: TGTGCCAGCAGTTACTCAGGTGCGGGGGGCACAGATACGCAGTATTTT.

This clone was recorded a few times. The chain joins TRBV7-8 to TRBJ1-5; D not resolved. Germline V gives CDR1 SGHVS, CDR2 FQNEAQ. Trimming pared 1 base from V and 6 bases from J, leaving 7 bases between. CDR3 length: 13 amino acids. The CDR3 coding sequence is TGTGCCAGCAGCTTAGAGCTTAGTCAGCCCCAGCATTTT. The encoded protein is CASSLELSQPQHF.

In this sample, this clone turned up once. This chain uses TRBV12-3 or TRBV12-4 with TRBJ2-5, with TRBD2 identical over 7 bases. The CDR3 runs to 12 residues. Trimming cost V 8 bases and J 5 bases; bases outside gene matches: 5. The CDR3, as DNA: TGTGCCAGCGGGACTAACCGGGAGACCCAGTACTTC. This sequence encodes CASGTNRETQYF.

In this sample, this clone turned up a few times. V is TRBV7-2 and J is TRBJ1-2, with D unresolved. V was trimmed by 6 bases and J by 8 bases, leaving 16 bases between them. Germline V CDR1 and CDR2: SGHTA, FQGNSA. This CDR3 comprises 13 residues. DNA of the CDR3: TGTGCCAGCAGGAGAGAGGAATCAGGAGGCTACACCTTC. Translating gives CASRREESGGYTF.

The rearrangement joins TRBV29-1 to TRBJ1-4; 10 bases align to TRBD1. Looked up from germline, CDR1 is SQVTM and CDR2 is ANQGSEA. The junction had 1 base not matched to a gene; V was cut back by 6 bases and J by 0 bases. The CDR3 contains 14 residues. The CDR3 here is CSVGTGATNEKLFF. The CDR3 region has the DNA TGCAGCGTAGGGACAGGGGCAACTAATGAAAAACTGTTTTTT. Based on the CDR3 plus reference TRBV29-1 and TRBJ1-4, the full variable domain is SAVISQKPSRDICQRGTSLTIQCQVDSQVTMMFWYRQQPGQSLTLIATANQGSEATYESGFVIDKFPISRPNLTFSTLTVSNMSPEDSSIYLCSVGTGATNEKLFFGSGTQLSVL.

The chain is built from TRBV30 and TRBJ1-6; D is unclear. Per the germline V gene, CDR1 is GTSNPN and CDR2 is SVGIG (reference sequence). Trimming took off 3 bases at V and 10 bases at J, with 7 bases between the two ends. The CDR3 totals 11 residues. Written as DNA, the CDR3 is TGTGCCTGGAGCTTTTCCTCACCCCTCCACTTT. Residues: CAWSFSSPLHF. The variable domain in full, with the rest retrieved from reference TRBV30 and TRBJ1-6, is SQTIHQWPATLVQPVGSPLSLECTVEGTSNPNLYWYRQAAGRGLQLLFYSVGIGQISSEVPQNLSASRPQDRQFILSSKKLLLSDSGFYLCAWSFSSPLHFGNGTRLTVT.

This chain joins TRBV29-1 and TRBJ2-3, with 8 bases aligning to TRBD2. Trimming cost V 8 bases and J 1 base; bases outside gene matches: 11. Germline loops: CDR1 SQVTM, CDR2 ANQGSEA. The CDR3 covers 15 residues. The CDR3 sequence: CSFRTSRVGTDTQYF. The CDR3 DNA reads TGCAGCTTCCGGACTAGCCGGGTCGGCACAGATACGCAGTATTTT.

This rearrangement joins TRBV5-1 to TRBJ1-5, with no clear D. The V end was cut by 2 bases, the J end by 0 bases, with 9 bases between. There are 15 residues in the CDR3. CDR1 and CDR2 (germline): SGHRS, YFSETQ. CDR3 in amino acids: CASSFSGDSNQPQHF. As DNA, the CDR3 is TGCGCCAGCAGCTTTTCGGGCGATAGCAATCAGCCCCAGCATTTT. Together with reference TRBV5-1 and TRBJ1-5, the CDR3 gives the full variable domain: KAGVTQTPRYLIKTRGQQVTLSCSPISGHRSVSWYQQTPGQGLQFLFEYFSETQRNKGNFPGRFSGRQFSNSRSEMNVSTLELGDSALYLCASSFSGDSNQPQHFGDGTRLSIL.

This chain uses TRBV10-2 with TRBJ1-4, with 7 positions matching TRBD1. Germline lookup yields CDR1 WSHSY and CDR2 SAAADI. V trimming: 6 bases; J trimming: 0 bases; junction bases outside the gene matches: 1. This CDR3 region has 14 residues. The CDR3 loop reads CASRQGATNEKLFF. CDR3 nucleotides: TGCGCCAGCAGGCAGGGGGCAACTAATGAAAAACTGTTTTTT.

The chain links TRBV30 to TRBJ2-1; 12 bases agree with TRBD2. This CDR3 contains 13 residues. Germline CDR1 is GTSNPN and CDR2 is SVGIG (reference sequence). The CDR3 region is CARSSGRGNEQFF. The CDR3 bases are TGTGCGCGTTCTAGCGGGAGGGGCAATGAGCAGTTCTTC.

This chain connects TRBV27 to TRBJ1-6, with TRBD1 as a possible D gene (5 bases). The length of the CDR3 is 15 residues. V was pared by 2 bases and J by 8 bases, with 13 bases between. In germline, CDR1 is MNHEY, CDR2 SMNVEV (reference sequence). CDR3 coding DNA: TGTGCCAGCAGTTTAGCCAGGGACCGAGATTCACCCCTCCACTTT. Amino acids: CASSLARDRDSPLHF.

The chain recombines TRBV7-2 with TRBJ1-6; TRBD1 matches 9 bases. Germline CDR1 and CDR2: SGHTA and FQGNSA. Trimming took 4 bases from V and 0 from J; bases not matched to a gene: 4. CDR3 length equals 17 residues. The CDR3 loop reads CASSSGQGSSYNSPLHF. CDR3 sequence (DNA): TGTGCCAGCAGCTCTGGACAGGGGAGCTCCTATAATTCACCCCTCCACTTT.

The chain couples TRBV28 to TRBJ2-5, with D unclear. Looked up from germline, CDR1 is MDHEN and CDR2 is SYDVKM. The V and J ends lost 5 bases and 0 bases respectively, with 19 bases between them. This CDR3 comprises 17 residues. CDR3 in amino acids: CASSPERVYKYQETQYF. CDR3 nucleotide sequence: TGTGCCAGCAGTCCCGAAAGGGTTTACAAGTACCAAGAGACCCAGTACTTC.

The chain couples TRBV20-1 to TRBJ2-7; D possibly corresponds to TRBD1 (5 bases). The V end lost 6 bases, the J end lost 5 bases, and 11 bases lay between the germline ends. This CDR3 comprises 11 residues. From germline, CDR1 is DFQATT and CDR2 SNEGSKA (reference sequence). CDR3 bases: TGCAGTGCCAGACAGTTGGACGAGCAGTACTTC. It codes for CSARQLDEQYF.

This chain links TRBV6-4 with TRBJ1-1; a possible D gene is TRBD1 (6 bases). This CDR3 is 15 amino acids long. Germline values: CDR1 MRHNA, CDR2 SNTAGT. V shed 2 bases and J shed 7 bases, with 17 bases lying between them. This CDR3 is CASSDPDRTPDEAFF. The CDR3 bases are TGTGCCAGCAGTGACCCGGACAGAACGCCAGATGAAGCTTTCTTT.

By share, this clone ranks as medium-sized (0.01 to 0.1%). The genes are TRBV6-5 and TRBJ2-5; TRBD2 aligns across 13 bases. The junction had 2 bases not matched to a gene; V was cut back by 5 bases and J by 2 bases. The CDR3 covers 15 residues. CDR1 and CDR2 from the germline V gene are MNHEY and SVGAGI. The CDR3: CASSRLAGGQETQYF. The CDR3 DNA follows: TGTGCCAGCAGTCGACTAGCGGGGGGACAAGAGACCCAGTACTTC.

The chain combines TRBV18 with TRBJ1-5; D uncertain. Germline CDR1 KGHSH, CDR2 LQKENI. CDR3 length equals 14 residues. V dropped 0 bases and J dropped 2 bases, with 5 bases sitting between them. CDR3 region: CASSPPGGNQPQHF. CDR3 bases: TGTGCCAGCTCACCACCCGGCGGCAATCAGCCCCAGCATTTT.